This T cell receptor (beta chain) originates from a study of blood T cell repertoires in COVID-19. About the study: Both acute and convalescent COVID-19 samples were obtained from the United States, Italy and Spain. Nucleic acid was either cDNA or gDNA, and it came from T cells, B-cell-depleted T cells, or PBMCs.

Per the study methods: Reference gene primer amplification yielded estimated nucleated cell counts. Data came from immunoSEQ multiplex PCR; TCRdb stores just in-frame clones and leaves some out. That table supplies the V and J calls and clone size; D and trimming were determined from the DNA. There are approximately 110,000 clones in the sample; roughly 79% occur only once, and roughly 10% lies in the top ten. CDR1 and CDR2 (germline): SGHVS, FNYEAQ. This CDR3 is 15 amino acids long. Trimming cost V 5 bases and J 1 base, with 13 bases left between them. The sample was peripheral blood. The clonotype comes from a woman in her 70s with acute or convalescent COVID-19. The rearrangement uses TRBV7-6 and TRBJ2-3; D is unclear. The CDR3 sequence is CASSPPGWGTDTQYF. The CDR3 DNA sequence: TGTGCCAGCAGCCCACCAGGATGGGGCACAGATACGCAGTATTTT. The full variable domain, in which reference TRBV7-6 and TRBJ2-3 provide the parts outside the CDR3, is GAGVSQSPRYKVTKRGQDVALRCDPISGHVSLYWYRQALGQGPEFLTYFNYEAQQDKSGLPNDRFSAERPEGSISTLTIQRTEQRDSAMYRCASSPPGWGTDTQYFGPGTRLTVL.